The clone carrying this T cell receptor (beta chain) counts as medium-sized (0.01 to 0.1%). Antigen specificity is unknown. Germline values: CDR1 MNHEY, CDR2 SVGAGI. The CDR3 extends over 16 amino acids. V was shortened by 0 bases and J by 5 bases, with 11 bases between the two germline ends. Before thyroid surgery, none of the patients had received any treatment. The entry originates in a study of metastatic and nonmetastatic thyroid tumors. At the level of the study: Patients with malignant and benign thyroid disease provided blood and tumor or nodule tissue, whose repertoires were compared. Study conclusions and caveats: The study reportedly found significantly higher TCR beta diversity in malignant thyroid tumors than benign nodules, in blood and tumor.

Methods used by the authors: What underpinned the distant-metastasis classifier for papillary thyroid cancer was the set of CDR3 differences across clinicopathological groups. MiXCR reprocessed the PCR reads for TCRdb. What appears here as the V and J calls and clone size reflects TCRdb's work, not the paper's. The sample lists tens of thousands of clones, under 25% occurring once. The sample comprised blood. This sequence originates from a female donor with papillary thyroid cancer or a benign thyroid nodule (not recorded which). Some clones in this sample may be carry-over from other donors' samples. The rearrangement links TRBV6-5 to TRBJ1-6; perhaps TRBD1 as D (6 bases). This CDR3 is CASSYSGTGNNSPLHF. The CDR3, as DNA: TGTGCCAGCAGTTACTCGGGCACAGGGAATAATTCACCCCTCCACTTT.